The 32 T cell receptor beta chains given below trace back to one sample, sequenced in a study of T cells in tuberculosis. Produced via immunoSEQ multiplex PCR; TCRdb's table is partial and in-frame only. The table includes 30,000 to 40,000 clones, approximately 97% detected once. What was sequenced was PBMCs. The receptor source for this set is a donor between 5 and 29 years old with latent tuberculosis or without tuberculosis infection.

The chain employs TRBV30 and TRBJ1-2; D is unclear. CDR3 length equals 11 residues. Germline CDR1 and CDR2: GTSNPN and SVGIG (reference sequence). Trimming pared 4 bases from V and 4 bases from J, leaving 7 bases between. This CDR3 is CAWTDSYGYTF. In DNA form, the CDR3 reads TGTGCCTGGACTGATAGCTATGGCTACACCTTC.

The chain employs TRBV25-1 and TRBJ2-5; D possibly corresponds to TRBD1 (5 bases). There are 16 residues in the CDR3. Germline CDR1 is MGHDK and CDR2 is SYGVNS. V was shortened by 4 bases and J by 2 bases, with 17 bases between the two germline ends. The chain's CDR3 is CASSVSVRALQETQYF. The CDR3, as DNA: TGTGCCAGCAGTGTTTCGGTCAGGGCCCTACAAGAGACCCAGTACTTC.

The table lists this clone with a count of one. V is TRBV2 and J is TRBJ2-7; a possible D gene is TRBD2 (5 bases). The ends were cut back, 5 bases at V and 6 bases at J, with 14 bases in the middle. CDR1 and CDR2 from the germline V gene are SNHLY and FYNNEI. The CDR3 has 13 amino acids. The CDR3 is CASSSIDRGEQYF. The CDR3 nucleotides are TGTGCCAGCAGTTCAATTGACCGGGGCGAGCAGTACTTC.

The chain couples TRBV7-8 to TRBJ1-1; 8 positions agree with TRBD1. The CDR3 is 16 amino acids. Germline V lookup: CDR1 SGHVS, CDR2 FQNEAQ. J gave up 3 bases and V 5 bases, and 11 bases lay outside the gene matches. The CDR3 nucleotides are TGTGCCAGCAGCGATCGACAGGGGTGGGGGGACACTGAAGCTTTCTTT. Protein: CASSDRQGWGDTEAFF.

The genes are TRBV6-1 and TRBJ2-3; D remains ambiguous. Between the trimmed V and J ends, which lost 5 bases and 7 bases, there was a span of 4 bases. Germline-derived CDR1 and CDR2 are MNHNS and SASEGT. The CDR3 extends over 10 amino acids. CDR3 coding DNA: TGTGCCAGCAGTCTCCATACGCAGTATTTT. It specifies CASSLHTQYF.

V gene TRBV29-1 combines with J gene TRBJ1-1; 7 bases match TRBD1. This CDR3 contains 12 residues. The V gene end was trimmed by 7 bases and the J gene end by 1 base; junction bases not matched to a gene: 3. CDR1 and CDR2 (germline): SQVTM, ANQGSEA. The CDR3 region has the DNA TGCAGCGCAAACAGGGGGAACACTGAAGCTTTCTTT. Amino acids: CSANRGNTEAFF. Supplemented by reference TRBV29-1 and TRBJ1-1, the full variable domain reads SAVISQKPSRDICQRGTSLTIQCQVDSQVTMMFWYRQQPGQSLTLIATANQGSEATYESGFVIDKFPISRPNLTFSTLTVSNMSPEDSSIYLCSANRGNTEAFFGQGTRLTVV.

The V call is TRBV4-1, the J call TRBJ1-2; maybe TRBD1 (5 bases). Germline V gives CDR1 MGHRA, CDR2 YSYEKL. V was pared by 1 base and J by 3 bases, with 12 bases between. This CDR3 region has 15 residues. In DNA, the CDR3 is TGCGCCAGCAGCCAAGTATACAGGTCCCACTATGGCTACACCTTC. Its translation is CASSQVYRSHYGYTF.

The count of this clone is one. The V and J genes are TRBV27 and TRBJ1-2, with 9 bases aligning to TRBD1. CDR1 is MNHEY, CDR2 SMNVEV, per germline (reference sequence). This CDR3 has 17 residues. Losses at the gene ends were 3 bases for V and 4 bases for J; bases not matched to a gene: 12. CDR3 region: CASSFADRGHYAYGYTF. As DNA, the CDR3 is TGTGCCAGCAGTTTTGCGGACAGGGGTCATTATGCCTATGGCTACACCTTC.

This chain connects TRBV7-6 to TRBJ2-7; 10 nucleotides line up with TRBD1. J was trimmed by 1 base and V by 3 bases; bases with no gene match: 9. In germline, CDR1 is SGHVS, CDR2 FNYEAQ. The CDR3 covers 17 residues. CDR3: CASSFRIPGQGSYEQYF. CDR3 sequence (DNA): TGTGCCAGCAGCTTCAGAATCCCGGGACAGGGGTCCTACGAGCAGTACTTC.

CDR3 sequence reads: CASSNRVYRAEAFF. The CDR3 DNA is TGTGCCAGCAGTAACAGGGTATATCGCGCTGAAGCTTTCTTT. The gene calls are TRBV28 and TRBJ1-1; weak D call: TRBD1 (6 bases). There are 14 residues in the CDR3. The germline V and J ends were trimmed by 5 bases and 6 bases, with 16 bases remaining between them. CDR1 is MDHEN, CDR2 SYDVKM, per germline.

The chain links TRBV9 to TRBJ2-5; 14 positions match TRBD2. This CDR3 is 16 amino acids long. V lost 4 bases, J lost 5 bases, and 7 bases stayed unmatched. Germline V gene sequence: CDR1 SGDLS, CDR2 YYNGEE. Here the CDR3 reads CASSPRLAGGPETQYF. The CDR3 DNA sequence: TGTGCCAGCAGCCCTCGACTAGCGGGAGGGCCGGAGACCCAGTACTTC. Supplemented by reference TRBV9 and TRBJ2-5, the full variable domain reads DSGVTQTPKHLITATGQRVTLRCSPRSGDLSVYWYQQSLDQGLQFLIQYYNGEERAKGNILERFSAQQFPDLHSELNLSSLELGDSALYFCASSPRLAGGPETQYFGPGTRLLVL.

V is TRBV19 and J is TRBJ2-5; 13 bases match TRBD2. Trimming at V came to 6 bases and at J to 2 bases, leaving 3 bases not matched to a gene. Germline V gene sequence: CDR1 LNHDA, CDR2 SQIVND (reference sequence). This CDR3 is built from 15 residues. The CDR3 reads CASSGTSGVQETQYF. The CDR3 DNA follows: TGTGCCAGTAGCGGGACTAGCGGGGTTCAAGAGACCCAGTACTTC.

The chain recombines TRBV11-3 with TRBJ2-1, with 10 bases that match TRBD2. Germline V lookup: CDR1 SGHNT, CDR2 YENEEA. The V and J ends lost 6 bases and 8 bases, in that order; junction bases with no gene match: 10. The CDR3 is 15 residues long. The CDR3 sequence: CASSKGSGGAYEQFF. DNA for the CDR3: TGTGCCAGCAGTAAAGGGAGCGGGGGGGCCTATGAGCAGTTCTTC.

The rearrangement joins TRBV5-1 to TRBJ2-6, with a weak D call TRBD2 (5 bases). CDR3 length: 15 amino acids. Germline values: CDR1 SGHRS, CDR2 YFSETQ. Trimming left V 2 bases short and J 3 bases short, with 9 bases between. In nucleotides, the CDR3 is TGCGCCAGCAGCTTAGAGGGAAGTGGGGCCAACGTCCTGACTTTC. This gives the protein CASSLEGSGANVLTF.

The chain carries TRBV5-1 and TRBJ2-2, with D perhaps TRBD1 (6 bases). V was pared by 6 bases and J by 4 bases, with 13 bases between. The CDR3 loop spans 14 amino acids. In germline, CDR1 is SGHRS, CDR2 YFSETQ. The CDR3 coding sequence is TGCGCCAGCACTCCAGGGGCGGTCACCGGGGAGCTGTTTTTT. Amino acids: CASTPGAVTGELFF.

The chain carries TRBV6-5 and TRBJ2-5, with 8 positions matching TRBD2. This CDR3 is 16 amino acids long. Germline CDR1 and CDR2: MNHEY and SVGAGI. V lost 0 bases to trimming and J lost 2 bases; unmatched junction nucleotides: 5. The DNA of the CDR3 is TGTGCCAGCAGTTACTCTCCAGCGGGGGTTCAAGAGACCCAGTACTTC. This gives the protein CASSYSPAGVQETQYF.

This chain links TRBV9 with TRBJ1-1; D remains ambiguous. The CDR3 runs to 15 residues. Trimming cost V 5 bases and J 1 base, with 15 bases left between them. Germline V gene data show CDR1 as SGDLS and CDR2 as YYNGEE. CDR3 nucleotide sequence: TGTGCCAGCAGACCTTACGACATCCCGAACACTGAAGCTTTCTTT. As protein: CASRPYDIPNTEAFF.

The CDR3 sequence is CAWRGQGYGYTF. The DNA of the CDR3 is TGTGCCTGGAGAGGGCAGGGCTATGGCTACACCTTC. The rearrangement uses TRBV30 and TRBJ1-2; maybe TRBD1 (5 bases). V was pared by 3 bases and J by 4 bases, with 9 bases between. The V gene's germline CDR1 is GTSNPN and CDR2 SVGIG (reference sequence). This CDR3 is 12 amino acids long.

The chain couples TRBV6-5 to TRBJ2-7; unclear D gene. The V end was cut by 6 bases, the J end by 0 bases, with 6 bases between. The germline CDR1 and CDR2 sequences are MNHEY and SVGAGI. The CDR3 consists of 12 residues. In nucleotides, the CDR3 is TGTGCCAGCAGGGCGGTCTCCTACGAGCAGTACTTC. Its translation is CASRAVSYEQYF.

The J gene is TRBJ2-1, the V gene TRBV23-1; TRBD2 agrees at 10 bases. TRBV23-1 qualifies as an ORF whose function is uncertain. This CDR3 spans 14 amino acids. V was pared by 9 bases and J by 5 bases, with 7 bases of the junction left unmatched. The CDR3 DNA follows: TGCGCCAGGACAACTAGCGGGGCTAACAATGAGCAGTTCTTC. This encodes CARTTSGANNEQFF.

The chain uses TRBV7-9 and TRBJ2-7, with TRBD1 matching over 10 bases. CDR1 and CDR2 from the germline V gene are SEHNR and FQNEAQ (reference sequence). The V and J ends lost 1 base and 6 bases, in that order; junction bases with no gene match: 3. CDR3 length equals 14 residues. The DNA for the CDR3 is TGTGCCAGCAGCTTAGGACAGGGGGCGGGCGAGCAGTACTTC. Translating it yields CASSLGQGAGEQYF.

The J gene is TRBJ1-2, the V gene TRBV27; TRBD1 is a possible D gene (6 bases). This CDR3 spans 12 amino acids. CDR1 is MNHEY, CDR2 SMNVEV, per germline (reference sequence). Trimming pared 6 bases from V and 7 bases from J, leaving 12 bases between. The CDR3 region is CASRDSNRGYTF. The CDR3 DNA sequence: TGTGCCAGCAGGGACAGCAACCGTGGCTACACCTTC.

This clone was counted a few times. This CDR3 reads CASSPQTSGGATNTGELFF. DNA for the CDR3: TGCGCCAGCAGCCCACAGACTAGCGGGGGGGCAACGAACACCGGGGAGCTGTTTTTT. This rearrangement joins TRBV5-1 to TRBJ2-2, with 14 bases matching TRBD2. Trimming cost V 4 bases and J 0 bases; bases outside gene matches: 8. The CDR3 is 19 amino acids. CDR1 is SGHRS and CDR2 is YFSETQ in the germline V gene.

This chain connects TRBV5-1 to TRBJ1-4; 7 bases are shared with TRBD1. The V gene's germline CDR1 is SGHRS and CDR2 YFSETQ. With 0 bases clipped from V and 7 bases from J, the junction kept 6 bases outside the gene matches. There are 15 residues in the CDR3. The CDR3 spells CASSLEMGTAEKLFF. In nucleotides, the CDR3 is TGCGCCAGCAGCTTGGAGATGGGGACAGCTGAAAAACTGTTTTTT.

CDR3 amino acids: CASSSDRNTGELFF. CDR3 in DNA: TGTGCCAGCAGTTCGGACAGAAACACCGGGGAGCTGTTTTTT. The chain links TRBV25-1 to TRBJ2-2, with D possibly being TRBD1 (6 bases). Trimming took off 5 bases at V and 2 bases at J, with 9 bases between the two ends. CDR3 length: 14 residues. Germline loops: CDR1 MGHDK, CDR2 SYGVNS.

V is TRBV25-1 and J is TRBJ2-3, with 7 bases aligning to TRBD1. Germline V gene lookup returns CDR1 MGHDK and CDR2 SYGVNS. The junction had 22 bases not matched to a gene; V was cut back by 8 bases and J by 5 bases. There are 18 residues in the CDR3. CDR3 protein: CASSSAGPETGLGDTQYF. CDR3 coding DNA: TGTGCCAGCTCTTCAGCTGGTCCTGAGACAGGGCTTGGAGATACGCAGTATTTT.

The chain uses TRBV6-1 and TRBJ1-1; 8 nucleotides align to TRBD1. CDR1 and CDR2 from the germline V gene are MNHNS and SASEGT. With V trimmed by 9 bases and J by 3 bases, 9 bases remained unmatched. This CDR3 spans 14 amino acids. The CDR3: CASTGGIQDTEAFF. For the CDR3, the DNA is TGTGCCAGTACAGGGGGGATTCAGGACACTGAAGCTTTCTTT.

This chain links TRBV9 with TRBJ2-7; D perhaps matches TRBD1 (5 bases). Trimming left V 4 bases short and J 6 bases short, with 23 bases between. The CDR3 has 16 residues. Germline-derived CDR1 and CDR2 are SGDLS and YYNGEE. The CDR3 nucleotides read TGTGCCAGCAGCAGAAAGGTAGGGGCGGCTCGTCGCGAGCAGTACTTC. This sequence encodes CASSRKVGAARREQYF.

The chain couples TRBV6-1 to TRBJ1-1; D call uncertain. Germline V gives CDR1 MNHNS, CDR2 SASEGT. Trimming removed 7 bases from V and 1 base from J, with 13 bases in between. This CDR3 spans 14 amino acids. CDR3 nucleotide sequence: TGTGCCAGCACCGAACCGGGGAAGAACACTGAAGCTTTCTTT. Its translation is CASTEPGKNTEAFF.

The chain recombines TRBV9 with TRBJ2-5; perhaps TRBD2 as D (5 bases). Trimming pared 3 bases from V and 2 bases from J, leaving 8 bases between. The CDR3 spans 13 residues. Germline V gives CDR1 SGDLS, CDR2 YYNGEE. The CDR3 region is CASSAGFQETQYF. In nucleotides, the CDR3 is TGTGCCAGCAGCGCGGGATTTCAAGAGACCCAGTACTTC.

V gene TRBV2 combines with J gene TRBJ2-5; 7 nucleotides agree with TRBD2. From germline, CDR1 is SNHLY and CDR2 FYNNEI. The CDR3 is 16 residues long. The V and J ends lost 6 bases and 3 bases, in that order; junction bases with no gene match: 13. The CDR3 nucleotides are TGTGCCAGCAGGGCCCCATGGGCTAGCGGTAAAGAGACCCAGTACTTC. Its translation: CASRAPWASGKETQYF.

The chain has TRBV6-1 and TRBJ2-7; D uncertain. The V gene's germline CDR1 is MNHNS and CDR2 SASEGT. The CDR3 runs to 15 residues. Trimming cost V 2 bases and J 0 bases, with 11 bases left between them. CDR3 sequence: CASSELRLSSYEQYF. Written as DNA, the CDR3 is TGTGCCAGCAGTGAACTTCGACTGAGCTCCTACGAGCAGTACTTC.